What follows is one T cell receptor (beta chain) and its context. The data belong to a study of cytomegalovirus exposure and HLA in healthy donors. Libraries were prepared by immunoSEQ multiplex PCR; TCRdb keeps only in-frame clonotypes and omits some of them. The table lists some 210,000 clones, 80% to 90% of them singletons. This CDR3 spans 13 amino acids. Trimming removed 3 bases from V and 5 bases from J, with 10 bases in between. Germline values: CDR1 MDHEN, CDR2 SYDVKM. The specimen was PBMCs. The V call is TRBV28, the J call TRBJ1-1; no firm D call. This TCR derives from a young woman in good health and CMV-seropositive. The CDR3 DNA sequence: TGTGCCAGCAGTTTTACCCCTACGACTGAAGCTTTCTTT. It specifies CASSFTPTTEAFF.